Here is one TCR beta chain with its context. The germline CDR1 and CDR2 sequences are LNHDA and SQIVND (reference sequence). The CDR3 is 15 residues long. V gave up 2 bases and J gave up 0 bases, with 8 bases separating them. Sequencing was performed with immunoSEQ multiplex PCR; in TCRdb, only in-frame clones are kept and a portion is missing. The table has about 210,000 clones, around 89% seen once. The data were taken from a study of blood T cell repertoires in COVID-19. Study-level background: The United States, Italy and Spain provided the acute and convalescent COVID-19 samples. PBMCs, B-cell-depleted T cells, or T cells were the source of the cDNA or gDNA that made up the material.

This chain joins TRBV19 and TRBJ1-3; D remains unclear. The TCR was taken from a middle-aged woman with acute or convalescent COVID-19. The sequenced sample consisted of peripheral blood. DNA for the CDR3: TGTGCCAGTAGTATACAGCGGGGCTCTGGAAACACCATATATTTT. It encodes CASSIQRGSGNTIYF.